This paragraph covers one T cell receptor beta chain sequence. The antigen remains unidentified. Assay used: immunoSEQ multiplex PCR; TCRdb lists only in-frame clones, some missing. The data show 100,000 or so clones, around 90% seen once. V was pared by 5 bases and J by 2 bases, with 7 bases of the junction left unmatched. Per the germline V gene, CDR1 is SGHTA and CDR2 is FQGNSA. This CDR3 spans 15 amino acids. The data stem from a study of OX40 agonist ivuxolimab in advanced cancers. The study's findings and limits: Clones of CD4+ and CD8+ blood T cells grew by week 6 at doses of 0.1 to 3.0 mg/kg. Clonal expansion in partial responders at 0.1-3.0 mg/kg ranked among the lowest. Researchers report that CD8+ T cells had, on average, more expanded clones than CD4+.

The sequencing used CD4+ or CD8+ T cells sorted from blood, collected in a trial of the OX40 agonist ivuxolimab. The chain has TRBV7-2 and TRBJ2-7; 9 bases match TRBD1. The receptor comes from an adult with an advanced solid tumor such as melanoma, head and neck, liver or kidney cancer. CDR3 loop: CASSQGTGPTYEQYF. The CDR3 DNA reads TGTGCCAGCAGCCAGGGGACAGGGCCTACCTACGAGCAGTACTTC.